This is a list of T cell receptor beta chains from one sample in a study of blood T cell repertoires in COVID-19. This table comes from immunoSEQ multiplex PCR, and its TCRdb copy is limited to in-frame clones, with some not included. The sample yields some 100,000 clones, approximately 91% seen once. What was sequenced was peripheral blood. The receptors here all came from a human donor with active COVID-19. The donor label of this sample is uncertain. CDR3s include the opening cysteine and the closing phenylalanine or tryptophan. The D gene is left open where the match is weak. Clone size, where shown, is once, few, many, or a class for clones that have expanded.

clone_size j_call d_call v_call cdr3_aa cdr3_nt
once TRBJ2-5 TRBD2 TRBV5-1 CASSLGLLAGEEETQYF TGCGCCAGCAGCTTGGGTCTACTAGCGGGGGAGGAAGAGACCCAGTACTTC
. TRBJ2-5 TRBD2 TRBV12-3/TRBV12-4 CASSLGGQETQYF TGTGCCAGCAGTTTGGGGGGGCAAGAGACCCAGTACTTC
. TRBJ2-3 TRBD2 TRBV29-1 CSVIAGGLGDTQYF TGCAGCGTCATAGCGGGGGGGCTGGGAGATACGCAGTATTTT
. TRBJ2-7 TRBD1 TRBV12-3/TRBV12-4 CASAGTGDNEQYF TGTGCCAGCGCTGGGACAGGGGATAACGAGCAGTACTTC
. TRBJ2-3 TRBD2 TRBV5-1 CASRSGLAGSVDTQYF TGCGCCAGCAGATCGGGCCTAGCGGGGTCCGTAGATACGCAGTATTTT
. TRBJ1-5 . TRBV6-5 CASSRTDYSNQPQHF TGTGCCAGCAGCCGGACAGATTATAGCAATCAGCCCCAGCATTTT
. TRBJ2-5 . TRBV27 CASSPRGGPVQQTQYF TGTGCCAGCAGCCCCCGCGGGGGCCCTGTACAACAGACCCAGTACTTC
. TRBJ1-5 . TRBV5-8 CASSLQDNQPQHF TGTGCCAGCAGCTTGCAGGACAATCAGCCCCAGCATTTT
. TRBJ1-5 . TRBV5-8 CASSFGGQRNQPQHF TGTGCCAGCAGCTTCGGAGGACAGCGCAATCAGCCCCAGCATTTT
. TRBJ2-3 TRBD2 TRBV18 CASSPAGTSGGTDTQYF TGTGCCAGCTCACCCGCCGGGACTAGCGGGGGCACAGATACGCAGTATTTT